What follows is one T cell receptor beta chain and its context. The sample comes from a study of blood T cell repertoires in COVID-19. Study in general: Nucleic acid was either cDNA or gDNA, and it came from T cells, B-cell-depleted T cells, or PBMCs.

Seattle researchers signed up patients amid active infection and tracked them longitudinally. Produced via immunoSEQ multiplex PCR; TCRdb's table is partial and in-frame only. The table lists about 340,000 clones, 88% of them singletons, with 7% to 8% in the top ten. CDR1 and CDR2 from the germline V gene are MNHEY and SVGAGI. The ends were cut back, 6 bases at V and 4 bases at J, with 12 bases in the middle. This CDR3 has 14 residues. This clonotype was sampled from a woman aged 70 to 79 with COVID-19, enrolled during active disease. The rearrangement joins TRBV6-5 to TRBJ2-2; D is perhaps TRBD1 (6 bases). The sample consisted of peripheral blood. The CDR3 here is CASRLPGATGELFF. In DNA form, the CDR3 reads TGTGCCAGCAGGCTACCAGGGGCCACCGGGGAGCTGTTTTTT.